The present TCR beta chain was sequenced within a study of blood T cell repertoires in COVID-19. As for the study in general: COVID-19 samples collected from the United States, Italy and Spain covered acute and convalescent phases. PBMCs, B-cell-depleted T cells, or T cells provided the cDNA or gDNA that made up the material.

Germline CDR1 is LGHNA and CDR2 is YNFKEQ. The CDR3 is 14 residues long. V lost 5 bases, J lost 1 base, and 2 bases stayed unmatched. In the authors' methods: How many nucleated cells were present was estimated from reference gene primer amplification. TCRdb keeps only in-frame clones here, not all; method: immunoSEQ multiplex PCR. The D gene and trimming were derived from the DNA, and the V and J assignments and clone size from that table. Of around 210,000 clones in the sample, 85% were seen once. J is TRBJ2-5 and V is TRBV4-2, with 9 bases matching TRBD1. The sequence derives from a man in his sixties with COVID-19, enrolled during active disease. Sequenced: peripheral blood. The CDR3 coding sequence is TGTGCCAGCAGCTCGGGACAGGGCCAAGAGACCCAGTACTTC. This sequence encodes CASSSGQGQETQYF.